This T cell receptor beta chain was sequenced in a study of response to subunit inactivated influenza vaccine. Findings and caveats of the study: It was the authors' suggestion that each seasonal influenza vaccination recruits few new T cells.

Turning to this clonotype: Its antigen is not identified.

V was clipped by 6 bases and J by 1 base, with 10 bases between them. This CDR3 contains 14 residues. TCRdb ran MiXCR on the RT-PCR reads and lists one entry per CDR3 protein. The sample lists about 530,000 distinct CDR3 sequences; about 10% were seen once. This receptor was taken from a man in his fifties who received an inactivated influenza vaccine. The chain employs TRBV12-3 or TRBV12-4 and TRBJ1-5; no clear D. Material: PBMCs from blood, obtained on the day of vaccination. The CDR3, as DNA: TGTGCCAGCAGCGCGACACAGAGCAATCAGCCCCAGCATTTT. Translating it yields CASSATQSNQPQHF.